The 4 T cell receptor beta chains presented below share a single source sample, sequenced in a study of blood T cell repertoires in COVID-19. This table comes from immunoSEQ multiplex PCR, and its TCRdb copy is limited to in-frame clones, with some not included. The sample has fewer than 350,000 clones, 85% seen once. Material for sequencing was PBMCs or T cells enriched from blood (not recorded which). These receptor sequences come from a woman in her thirties who had been exposed to COVID-19.

The sample holds a few counts of this clone. This chain connects TRBV6-5 to TRBJ2-7; TRBD2 aligns across 11 bases. With 2 bases clipped from V and 3 bases from J, the junction kept 6 bases outside the gene matches. CDR1 and CDR2 from the germline V gene are MNHEY and SVGAGI. The CDR3 is 16 amino acids. CDR3 in amino acids: CASSYGLAGGFYEQYF. In DNA, the CDR3 is TGTGCCAGCAGTTACGGGCTAGCGGGAGGCTTCTACGAGCAGTACTTC.

This chain connects TRBV30 to TRBJ1-1; perhaps TRBD1 as D (6 bases). This CDR3 region has 12 residues. The V gene lost 3 bases and the J gene lost 5 bases, with 10 bases spanning the gap. Looked up from germline, CDR1 is GTSNPN and CDR2 is SVGIG (reference sequence). The DNA for the CDR3 is TGTGCCTGGAGAGGGGGAAGAACTGAAGCTTTCTTT. Encoded protein: CAWRGGRTEAFF.

J is TRBJ2-1 and V is TRBV10-2; D is unclear. V was clipped by 1 base and J by 9 bases, with 4 bases between them. The CDR3 spans 11 residues. The germline gives CDR1 WSHSY, CDR2 SAAADI. CDR3 amino acids: CASSELFEQFF. The CDR3 DNA sequence: TGCGCCAGCAGTGAGTTATTTGAGCAGTTCTTC.

This chain joins TRBV3-1 (or the pseudogene TRBV3-2) and TRBJ1-1, with 12 nucleotides matching TRBD1. Germline CDR1 is LGHDT and CDR2 is YNNKEL (reference sequence). This CDR3 contains 16 residues. V lost 3 bases and J lost 7; bases outside the gene matches: 9. The DNA of the CDR3 is TGTGCCAGCAGCCAGCAATCCGGGACAGGGGGCCGTGAAGCTTTCTTT. It is translated as CASSQQSGTGGREAFF.